The clone carrying this T cell receptor beta chain came up a few times. Its specificity is not known. The sample belongs to a study of blood T cells in healthy people across ages. General study findings and limits: More naive CD4+ cells and higher diversity marked long-lived donors relative to aged donors.

With a J-beta primer mix and a sample-barcoded 5' primer, a second PCR ran about 7 to 12 cycles. Every molecule of cDNA carried a tag from a template-switch adaptor with 12 random nucleotides. TCRdb called the 5' RACE reads again in MiXCR, with one record for every CDR3 protein. The repertoire holds around 1,900,000 distinct CDR3 sequences, around 40% seen once, with approximately 22% in the top ten. Between the trimmed V and J ends, which lost 0 bases and 6 bases, there was a span of 10 bases. The CDR3 is 14 residues long. CDR1 ENHRY and CDR2 SYGVKD come from the germline V gene. Per-sample PBMC isolation yielded at least 6.5 million cells.

The source material was blood. This chain connects TRBV10-3 to TRBJ2-3; perhaps TRBD2 as D (6 bases). The TCR comes from a human donor in good health. The CDR3 DNA reads TGTGCCATCAGTGAGTCGACGGGGGTGGATACGCAGTATTTT. Translation gives CAISESTGVDTQYF.